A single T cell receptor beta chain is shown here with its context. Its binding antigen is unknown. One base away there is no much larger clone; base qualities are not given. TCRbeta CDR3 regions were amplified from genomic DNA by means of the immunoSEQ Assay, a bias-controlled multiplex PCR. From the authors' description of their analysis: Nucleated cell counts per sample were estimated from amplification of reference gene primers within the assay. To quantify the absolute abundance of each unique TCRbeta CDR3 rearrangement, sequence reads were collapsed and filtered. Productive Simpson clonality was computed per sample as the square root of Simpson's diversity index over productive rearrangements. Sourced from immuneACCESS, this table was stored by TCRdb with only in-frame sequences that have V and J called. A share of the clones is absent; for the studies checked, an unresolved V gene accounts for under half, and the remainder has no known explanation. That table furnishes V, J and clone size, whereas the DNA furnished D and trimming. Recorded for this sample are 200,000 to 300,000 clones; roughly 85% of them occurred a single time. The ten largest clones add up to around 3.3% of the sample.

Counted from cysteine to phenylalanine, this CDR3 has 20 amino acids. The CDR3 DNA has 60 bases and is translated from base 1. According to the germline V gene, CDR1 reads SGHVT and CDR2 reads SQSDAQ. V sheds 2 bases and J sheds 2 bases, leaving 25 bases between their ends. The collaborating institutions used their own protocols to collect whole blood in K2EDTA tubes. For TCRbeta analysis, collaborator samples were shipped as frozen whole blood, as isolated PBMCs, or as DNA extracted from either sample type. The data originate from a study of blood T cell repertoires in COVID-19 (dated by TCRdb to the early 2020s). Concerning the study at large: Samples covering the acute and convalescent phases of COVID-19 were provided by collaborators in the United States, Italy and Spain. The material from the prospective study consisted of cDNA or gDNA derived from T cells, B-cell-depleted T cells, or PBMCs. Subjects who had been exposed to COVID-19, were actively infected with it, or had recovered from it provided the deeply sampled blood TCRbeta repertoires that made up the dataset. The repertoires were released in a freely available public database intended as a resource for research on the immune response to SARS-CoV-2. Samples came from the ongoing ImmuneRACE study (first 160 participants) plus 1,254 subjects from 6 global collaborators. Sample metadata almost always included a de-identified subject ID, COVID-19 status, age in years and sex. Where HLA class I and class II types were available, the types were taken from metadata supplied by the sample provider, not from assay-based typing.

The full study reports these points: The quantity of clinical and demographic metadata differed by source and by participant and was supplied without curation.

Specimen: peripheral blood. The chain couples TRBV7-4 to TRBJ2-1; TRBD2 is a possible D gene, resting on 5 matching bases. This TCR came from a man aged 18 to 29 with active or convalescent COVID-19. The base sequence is TGTGCCAGCAGCTTAATTCCAGACTACACCTCCGGTCCAACCTACAATGAGCAGTTCTTC. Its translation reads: CASSLIPDYTSGPTYNEQFF.